This T cell receptor (beta chain) was captured by sequencing in a study of sequential checkpoint blockade in melanoma. Sequencing was performed with immunoSEQ multiplex PCR; in TCRdb, only in-frame clones are kept and a portion is missing. Altogether about 20,000 clones are present, roughly 80% being singletons, with the ten largest covering roughly 49%. The sample holds a few counts of this clone. Noted treatment: randomized to nivolumab then ipilimumab (arm A) or the reverse (arm B). PBMC sorting kept live CD3+CD8+ cells without CD19 or CD56. The CDR3 has 14 residues. V dropped 1 base and J dropped 6 bases, with 10 bases sitting between them. CDR1 is SEHNR and CDR2 is FQNEAQ in the germline V gene (reference sequence).

This TCR came from a human donor with melanoma. The source material was CD8+ T cells sorted from blood (inferred from file names), sampled from a patient given nivolumab and ipilimumab in sequence. This rearrangement joins TRBV7-9 to TRBJ2-1; the D gene is possibly TRBD2 (5 bases). CDR3 protein: CASSLEAGPNEQFF. The DNA of the CDR3 is TGTGCCAGCAGCTTAGAGGCGGGTCCCAATGAGCAGTTCTTC.